This T cell receptor (beta chain) originates from a study of T cell responses to AZD1222 COVID-19 vaccine. A word on this clone: What it binds is unknown.

Study-level findings and limits: Clonal diversity was possibly underestimated, and the donors were mostly white British, with more females. Increased Spike-specific TCR breadth and depth were observed after two AZD1222 doses. The study reported that nearly half of spike-specific TCRs target unmutated variant regions.

Germline-derived CDR1 and CDR2 are LGHDT and YNNKEL (reference sequence). CDR3 length: 18 residues. J was trimmed by 2 bases and V by 4 bases; bases with no gene match: 8. The data were produced by immunoSEQ multiplex PCR, yet TCRdb's version contains in-frame clones alone and is incomplete. The data hold more than 110,000 clones, with about 94% observed a single time. Sample: peripheral blood, taken on day 0 of AZD1222 vaccination. This chain uses TRBV3-1 (or the pseudogene TRBV3-2) with TRBJ1-6; 10 bases map to TRBD1. The clonotype originates from an adult in good health. The CDR3 loop reads CASSPTGTGDTYNSPLHF. DNA of the CDR3: TGTGCCAGCAGCCCAACCGGGACAGGGGACACCTATAATTCACCCCTCCACTTT.